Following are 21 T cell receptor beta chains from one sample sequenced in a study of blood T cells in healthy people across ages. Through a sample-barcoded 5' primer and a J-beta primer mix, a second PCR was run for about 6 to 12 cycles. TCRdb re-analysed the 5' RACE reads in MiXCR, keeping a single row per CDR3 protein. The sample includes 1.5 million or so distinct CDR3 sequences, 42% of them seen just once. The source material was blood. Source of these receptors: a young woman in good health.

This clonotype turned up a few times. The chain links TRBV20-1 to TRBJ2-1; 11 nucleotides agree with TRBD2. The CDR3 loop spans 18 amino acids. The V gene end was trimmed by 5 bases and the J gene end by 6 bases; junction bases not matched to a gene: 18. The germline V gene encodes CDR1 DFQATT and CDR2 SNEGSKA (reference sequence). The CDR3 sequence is CSAPAGTSGFMGPNEQFF. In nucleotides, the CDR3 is TGCAGTGCTCCGGCCGGGACTAGCGGATTCATGGGGCCCAATGAGCAGTTCTTC.

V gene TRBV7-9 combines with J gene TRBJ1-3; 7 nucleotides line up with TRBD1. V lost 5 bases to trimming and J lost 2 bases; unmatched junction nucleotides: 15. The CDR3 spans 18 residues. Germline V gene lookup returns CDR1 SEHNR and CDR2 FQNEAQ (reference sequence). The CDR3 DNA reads TGTGCCAGCAGCCCTCATCTGACAGGGAATGGGCCTGGAAACACCATATATTTT. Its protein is CASSPHLTGNGPGNTIYF. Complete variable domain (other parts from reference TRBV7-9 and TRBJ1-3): DTGVSQNPRHKITKRGQNVTFRCDPISEHNRLYWYRQTLGQGPEFLTYFQNEAQLEKSRLLSDRFSAERPKGSFSTLEIQRTEQGDSAMYLCASSPHLTGNGPGNTIYFGEGSWLTVV.

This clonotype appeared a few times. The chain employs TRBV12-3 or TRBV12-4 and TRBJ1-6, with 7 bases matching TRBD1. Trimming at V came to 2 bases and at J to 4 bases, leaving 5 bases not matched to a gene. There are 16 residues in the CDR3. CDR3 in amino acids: CASSLMPGQYNSPLHF. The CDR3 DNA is TGTGCCAGCAGTTTAATGCCGGGACAGTATAATTCACCCCTCCACTTT.

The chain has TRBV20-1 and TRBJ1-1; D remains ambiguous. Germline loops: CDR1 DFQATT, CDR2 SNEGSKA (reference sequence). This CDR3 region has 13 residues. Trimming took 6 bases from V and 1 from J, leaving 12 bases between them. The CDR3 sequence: CSAWEAENTEAFF. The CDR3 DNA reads TGCAGTGCCTGGGAGGCTGAGAACACTGAAGCTTTCTTT.

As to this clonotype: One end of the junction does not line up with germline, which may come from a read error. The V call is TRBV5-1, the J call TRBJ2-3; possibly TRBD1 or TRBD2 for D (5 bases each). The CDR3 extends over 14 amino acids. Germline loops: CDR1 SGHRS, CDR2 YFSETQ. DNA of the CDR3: TGCGCCGGCAGCTCAGGGAGTATCCCAGATACGCAGTATTTT. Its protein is CAGSSGSIPDTQYF.

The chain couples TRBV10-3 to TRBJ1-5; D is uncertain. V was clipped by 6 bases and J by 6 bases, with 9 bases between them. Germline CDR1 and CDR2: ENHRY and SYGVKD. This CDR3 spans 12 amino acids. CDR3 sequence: CAISSLGQPQHF. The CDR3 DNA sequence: TGTGCCATCAGCTCCCTTGGTCAGCCCCAGCATTTT.

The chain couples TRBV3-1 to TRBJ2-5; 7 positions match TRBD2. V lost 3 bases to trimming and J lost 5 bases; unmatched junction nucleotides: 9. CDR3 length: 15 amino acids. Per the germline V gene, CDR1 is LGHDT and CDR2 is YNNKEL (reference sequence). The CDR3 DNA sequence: TGTGCCAGCAGCCATCGGGGGGAGGGTCACGAGACCCAGTACTTC. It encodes CASSHRGEGHETQYF.

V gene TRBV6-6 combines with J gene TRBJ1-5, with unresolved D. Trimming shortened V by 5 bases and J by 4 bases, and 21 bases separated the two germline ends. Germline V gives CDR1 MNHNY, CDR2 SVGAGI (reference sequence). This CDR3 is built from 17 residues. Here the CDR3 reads CASSRGRGRLVNQPQHF. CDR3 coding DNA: TGTGCCAGCAGTCGCGGACGGGGTCGATTGGTTAATCAGCCCCAGCATTTT.

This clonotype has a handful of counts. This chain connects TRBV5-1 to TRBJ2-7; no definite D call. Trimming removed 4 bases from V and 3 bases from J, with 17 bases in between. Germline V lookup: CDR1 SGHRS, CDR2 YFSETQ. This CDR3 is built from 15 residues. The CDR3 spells CASSPEPTVGYEQYF. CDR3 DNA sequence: TGCGCCAGCAGCCCAGAGCCCACAGTTGGCTACGAGCAGTACTTC.

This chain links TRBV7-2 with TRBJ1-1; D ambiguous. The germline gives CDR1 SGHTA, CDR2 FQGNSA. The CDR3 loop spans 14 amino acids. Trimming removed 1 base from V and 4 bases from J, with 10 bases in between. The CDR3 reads CASSLVQSSTEAFF. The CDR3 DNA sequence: TGTGCCAGCAGCTTAGTGCAGAGCAGCACTGAAGCTTTCTTT.

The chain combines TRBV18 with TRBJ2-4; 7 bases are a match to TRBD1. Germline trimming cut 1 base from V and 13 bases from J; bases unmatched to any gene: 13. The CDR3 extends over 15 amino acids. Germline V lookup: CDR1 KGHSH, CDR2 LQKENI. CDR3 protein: CASSPREGTASEQYF. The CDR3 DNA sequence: TGTGCCAGCTCACCACGCGAAGGGACAGCCAGTGAGCAGTACTTC. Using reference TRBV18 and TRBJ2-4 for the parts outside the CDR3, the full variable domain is NAGVMQNPRHLVRRRGQEARLRCSPMKGHSHVYWYRQLPEEGLKFMVYLQKENIIDESGMPKERFSAEFPKEGPSILRIQQVVRGDSAAYFCASSPREGTASEQYFGAGTRLSVL.

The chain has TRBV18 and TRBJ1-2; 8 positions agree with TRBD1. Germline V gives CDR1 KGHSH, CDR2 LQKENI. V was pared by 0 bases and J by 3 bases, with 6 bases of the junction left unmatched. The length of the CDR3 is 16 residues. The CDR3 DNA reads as TGTGCCAGCTCACCACCTCGGACAGGGTCATACTATGGCTACACCTTC. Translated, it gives CASSPPRTGSYYGYTF.

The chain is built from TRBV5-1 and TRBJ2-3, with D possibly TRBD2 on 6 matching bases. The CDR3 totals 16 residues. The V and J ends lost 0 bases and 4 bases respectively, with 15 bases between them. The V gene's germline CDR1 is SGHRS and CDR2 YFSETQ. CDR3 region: CASSLASSGDPDTQYF. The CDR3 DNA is TGCGCCAGCAGCTTGGCTAGTAGCGGCGACCCAGATACGCAGTATTTT.

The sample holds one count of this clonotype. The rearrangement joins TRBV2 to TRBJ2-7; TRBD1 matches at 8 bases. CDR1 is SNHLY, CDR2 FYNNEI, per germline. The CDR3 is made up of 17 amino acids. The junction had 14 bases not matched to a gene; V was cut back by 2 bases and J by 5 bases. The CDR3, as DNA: TGTGCCAGCAGTGAATACTTGGCCGACAGGGGAGGAGACGAGCAGTACTTC. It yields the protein CASSEYLADRGGDEQYF.

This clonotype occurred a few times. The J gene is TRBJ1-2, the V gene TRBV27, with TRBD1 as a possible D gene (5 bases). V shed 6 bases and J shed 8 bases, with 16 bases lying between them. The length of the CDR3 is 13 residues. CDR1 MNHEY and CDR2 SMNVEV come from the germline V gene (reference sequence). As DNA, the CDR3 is TGTGCCAGCAGCTTTGGGGGGACGGGCGGCTACACCTTC. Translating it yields CASSFGGTGGYTF.

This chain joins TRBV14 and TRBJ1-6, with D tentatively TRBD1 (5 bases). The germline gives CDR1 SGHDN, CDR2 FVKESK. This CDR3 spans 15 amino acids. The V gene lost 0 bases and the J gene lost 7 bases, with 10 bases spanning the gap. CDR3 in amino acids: CASSQEGTENSPLHF. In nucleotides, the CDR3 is TGTGCCAGCAGCCAAGAGGGGACGGAGAATTCACCCCTCCACTTT.

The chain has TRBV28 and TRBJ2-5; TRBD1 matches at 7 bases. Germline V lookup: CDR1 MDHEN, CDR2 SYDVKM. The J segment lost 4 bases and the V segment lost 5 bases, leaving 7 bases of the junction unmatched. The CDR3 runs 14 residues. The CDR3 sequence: CASSAGQVRETQYF. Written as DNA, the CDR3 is TGTGCCAGCAGTGCCGGACAGGTCCGAGAGACCCAGTACTTC.

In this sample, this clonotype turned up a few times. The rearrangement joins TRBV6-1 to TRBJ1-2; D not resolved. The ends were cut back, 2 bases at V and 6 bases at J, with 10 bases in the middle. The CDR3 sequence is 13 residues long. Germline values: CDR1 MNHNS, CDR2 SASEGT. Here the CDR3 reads CASSENERDGYTF. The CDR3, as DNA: TGTGCCAGCAGTGAAAATGAGAGGGATGGCTACACCTTC.

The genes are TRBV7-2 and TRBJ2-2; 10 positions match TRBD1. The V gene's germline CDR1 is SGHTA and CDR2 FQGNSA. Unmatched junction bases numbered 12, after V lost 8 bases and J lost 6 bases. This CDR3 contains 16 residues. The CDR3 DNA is TGTGCCAGCCGGGCTACCGGGACAGGGGAGGCCGGGGAGCTGTTTTTT. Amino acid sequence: CASRATGTGEAGELFF.

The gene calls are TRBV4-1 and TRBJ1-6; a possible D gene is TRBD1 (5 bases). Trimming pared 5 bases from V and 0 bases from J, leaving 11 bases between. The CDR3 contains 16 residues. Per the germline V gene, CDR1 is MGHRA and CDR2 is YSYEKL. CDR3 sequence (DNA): TGCGCCAGCAGCACCCCCGGGGGCTCCTATAATTCACCCCTCCACTTT. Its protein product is CASSTPGGSYNSPLHF.

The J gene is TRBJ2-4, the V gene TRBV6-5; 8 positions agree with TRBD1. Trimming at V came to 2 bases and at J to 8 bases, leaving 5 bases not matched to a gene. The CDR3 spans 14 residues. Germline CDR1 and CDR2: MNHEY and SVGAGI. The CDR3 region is CASSYGTGLDIQYF. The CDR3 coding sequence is TGTGCCAGCAGTTACGGGACAGGTTTAGACATTCAGTACTTC.